These 31 T cell receptor beta chains share one sample of origin, sequenced in a study of post-analysis software for immune sequencing data. Findings and limits, study-wide: Four or five TRBV segments, TRBV5-6, TRBV5-1 and TRBV20-1 among them, were found more frequent in patients than controls.

These receptors have no identified antigens. Tagging with unique molecular identifiers was a feature of the TCR beta cDNA libraries. One entry per CDR3 protein results from TCRdb running MiXCR on the PCR reads. The profile shows approximately 570,000 distinct CDR3 sequences, about 40% of them singletons. Sequenced input: blood. These receptor sequences come from a girl aged 10 to 17 with multiple sclerosis.

The CDR3 DNA is TGTGCCAGCAGCAAGGACAGTAAGTTTATTTACGAGCAGTACTTC. Protein sequence: CASSKDSKFIYEQYF. This chain connects TRBV21-1 to TRBJ2-7; the D call of TRBD1 is as the table states it, not checked on the DNA. TRBV21-1 is given as a pseudogene. The CDR3 has 15 residues.

This clonotype showed up just once. The rearrangement uses TRBV9 and TRBJ1-5, with D hard to call. The CDR3 totals 15 residues. V lost 4 bases and J 3 bases, leaving 14 bases between the germline ends. The germline V gene encodes CDR1 SGDLS and CDR2 YYNGEE. The CDR3 region is CASSPGSAPNQPQHF. The CDR3 DNA reads as TGTGCCAGCAGCCCGGGCTCTGCCCCCAATCAGCCCCAGCATTTT.

This chain links TRBV7-8 with TRBJ2-1; D possibly matches TRBD1 or TRBD2 (5 bases each). Germline CDR1 SGHVS, CDR2 FQNEAQ. The ends were cut back, 2 bases at V and 10 bases at J, with 18 bases in the middle. This CDR3 is built from 15 residues. In nucleotides, the CDR3 is TGTGCCAGCAGCTTACGGGGCCCCGCCCGCGAAGAGCAGTTCTTC. Protein product: CASSLRGPAREEQFF.

Remarks on this clonotype: A much larger clone differs by one base, so this may be a read error. V and J are TRBV10-3 and TRBJ1-2, with D tentatively TRBD1 (6 bases). Germline loops: CDR1 ENHRY, CDR2 SYGVKD. CDR3 length equals 14 residues. CDR3 in DNA: TGTGCCATCAGTGTGCGTTCAGGGGTTTATGGCCACACCTTC. Amino acid sequence: CAISVRSGVYGHTF.

This clonotype was counted between two and nine times. The chain has TRBV5-1 and TRBJ1-6, with a tentative D call TRBD1 (5 bases). The length of the CDR3 is 15 residues. CDR1 and CDR2 (germline): SGHRS, YFSETQ. Trimming stripped 4 bases from V and 9 bases from J, with 17 bases between. The CDR3 loop reads CASSRLTAGGSPLHF. The DNA of the CDR3 is TGCGCCAGCAGCCGTTTGACAGCCGGAGGTTCACCCCTCCACTTT.

This clonotype has more than one count but fewer than ten. The chain has TRBV5-1 and TRBJ2-3; D may correspond to TRBD1 or TRBD2 (5 bases each). Germline V lookup: CDR1 SGHRS, CDR2 YFSETQ. The CDR3 covers 14 residues. Between the trimmed V and J ends, which lost 5 bases and 0 bases, there was a span of 10 bases. CDR3 residues: CASRVGTSTDTQYF. CDR3 nucleotide sequence: TGCGCCAGCAGGGTCGGGACCAGCACAGATACGCAGTATTTT.

J is TRBJ1-2 and V is TRBV12-3 or TRBV12-4; 9 bases match TRBD1. The CDR3 contains 16 residues. The V gene end was trimmed by 8 bases and the J gene end by 5 bases; junction bases not matched to a gene: 15. The CDR3 DNA reads TGTGCCAGCGATTCTCGTTCCGGGACAGGGTGGTATGGCTACACCTTC. Protein product: CASDSRSGTGWYGYTF.

This clonotype was found a few times. The CDR3 coding sequence is TGTGCCAGCAGGACCTCCGCAGGGGTCCAAGAGACCCAGTACTTC. This encodes CASRTSAGVQETQYF. The V gene is TRBV12-3 or TRBV12-4, the J gene TRBJ2-5, with a tentative D call TRBD1 (6 bases). The CDR3 extends over 15 amino acids. V lost 6 bases and J 1 base, leaving 15 bases between the germline ends.

The chain links TRBV4-1 to TRBJ2-1; 8 bases align to TRBD2. The CDR3 contains 17 residues. The germline gives CDR1 MGHRA, CDR2 YSYEKL. The V and J ends lost 1 base and 0 bases, in that order; junction bases with no gene match: 5. The DNA for the CDR3 is TGCGCCAGCAGCCAAGTCCAGCGGGGGAGCTCCTACAATGAGCAGTTCTTC. Protein: CASSQVQRGSSYNEQFF.

V is TRBV7-9 and J is TRBJ1-1; possibly TRBD1 for D (5 bases). Germline assignment: CDR1 SEHNR and CDR2 FQNEAQ (reference sequence). V was shortened by 5 bases and J by 2 bases, with 6 bases between the two germline ends. The CDR3 extends over 12 amino acids. CDR3 nucleotides: TGTGCCAGCAGCCGGGACAACACTGAAGCTTTCTTT. Its translation is CASSRDNTEAFF.

This clonotype was recorded at least ten times. This rearrangement joins TRBV6-5 to TRBJ2-6; 8 bases are shared with TRBD1. V lost 4 bases and J lost 3; bases outside the gene matches: 5. Germline CDR1 and CDR2: MNHEY and SVGAGI. This CDR3 region has 16 residues. CDR3 nucleotides: TGTGCCAGCAGTTCATCAGGGGGCAGTGGGGCCAACGTCCTGACTTTC. Its protein product is CASSSSGGSGANVLTF.

This clonotype was counted ten times or more. The rearrangement joins TRBV5-6 to TRBJ2-5, with TRBD2 matching over 7 bases. The CDR3 is 14 residues long. Germline CDR1 and CDR2: SGHDT and YYEEEE. The trim removed 1 base at V and 3 bases at J, leaving 3 bases unmatched. The CDR3 loop is CASSLFLAEETQYF. The CDR3 DNA sequence: TGTGCCAGCAGCTTGTTCCTAGCGGAAGAGACCCAGTACTTC.

This clonotype has more than one count but fewer than ten. The V and J genes are TRBV5-1 and TRBJ2-7; 8 bases map to TRBD1. CDR1 and CDR2 (germline): SGHRS, YFSETQ. The trim removed 4 bases at V and 4 bases at J, leaving 13 bases unmatched. CDR3 length: 16 amino acids. CDR3 residues: CASSMGGTGLGYEQYF. The CDR3 nucleotides are TGCGCCAGCAGCATGGGCGGGACAGGACTCGGGTACGAGCAGTACTTC.

The rearrangement uses TRBV18 and TRBJ2-1; 7 bases align to TRBD1. CDR1 and CDR2 (germline): KGHSH, LQKENI. Trimming cost V 0 bases and J 10 bases; bases outside gene matches: 9. The CDR3 contains 15 residues. CDR3: CASSPPSVDRVEQFF. The CDR3 DNA sequence: TGTGCCAGCTCACCACCCTCTGTAGACAGGGTGGAGCAGTTCTTC.

The J gene is TRBJ2-7, the V gene TRBV28; 8 bases are shared with TRBD2. The CDR3 spans 12 residues. Unmatched junction bases numbered 2, after V lost 6 bases and J lost 4 bases. Per the germline V gene, CDR1 is MDHEN and CDR2 is SYDVKM. DNA for the CDR3: TGTGCCAGCAGCAAGCGGGGGTACGAGCAGTACTTC. Translating gives CASSKRGYEQYF.

This clonotype came up a few times. The chain employs TRBV12-3 or TRBV12-4 and TRBJ2-5; D is uncertain. Deletions cut 5 bases from V and 3 bases from J, with 10 bases between. The CDR3 contains 13 residues. CDR3 in DNA: TGTGCCAGCAGTCGGATTCTCAAAGAGACCCAGTACTTC. Residues: CASSRILKETQYF.

This clonotype has just a few counts. The rearrangement uses TRBV10-3 and TRBJ2-5; TRBD2 matches at 10 bases. Germline lookup yields CDR1 ENHRY and CDR2 SYGVKD. CDR3 length equals 16 residues. J was trimmed by 4 bases and V by 4 bases; bases with no gene match: 9. The CDR3 reads CAISASSGRGPETQYF. CDR3 nucleotide sequence: TGTGCCATCAGTGCCTCCAGCGGGAGGGGCCCAGAGACCCAGTACTTC.

The chain combines TRBV20-1 with TRBJ2-7; D is unclear. V gave up 0 bases and J gave up 6 bases, with 9 bases separating them. The CDR3 extends over 12 amino acids. Germline-derived CDR1 and CDR2 are DFQATT and SNEGSKA (reference sequence). The CDR3: CSARDFGVEQYF. The CDR3 region has the DNA TGCAGTGCTAGAGATTTCGGAGTCGAGCAGTACTTC.

This clonotype was seen many times. The chain recombines TRBV20-1 with TRBJ2-7; TRBD2 aligns across 13 bases. CDR1 and CDR2 (germline): DFQATT, SNEGSKA (reference sequence). After removal of 0 bases from V and 2 bases from J, the junction contained 1 base not matched to a gene. CDR3 length: 15 amino acids. CDR3: CSARELAGGTYEQYF. The DNA of the CDR3 is TGCAGTGCTAGAGAACTAGCGGGGGGGACCTACGAGCAGTACTTC.

The J gene is TRBJ2-1, the V gene TRBV12-3 or TRBV12-4, with unresolved D. Trimming took 5 bases from V and 4 from J, leaving 9 bases between them. There are 13 residues in the CDR3. Here the CDR3 reads CASSQRAYNEQFF. Here the CDR3 DNA reads TGTGCCAGCAGTCAACGGGCTTACAATGAGCAGTTCTTC.

The chain combines TRBV4-1 with TRBJ2-3; a weak D match, TRBD1 (5 bases). The CDR3 covers 15 residues. Trimming pared 4 bases from V and 1 base from J, leaving 12 bases between. CDR1 MGHRA and CDR2 YSYEKL come from the germline V gene. CDR3 region: CASSPQESRTDTQYF. The CDR3 nucleotides read TGCGCCAGCAGCCCACAGGAATCTCGCACAGATACGCAGTATTTT.

This clonotype came up a few times. The chain combines TRBV12-3 or TRBV12-4 with TRBJ1-2, with TRBD1 matching over 7 bases. The CDR3 is 16 residues long. V shed 2 bases and J 0 bases; nucleotides not matched to a gene: 6. The CDR3 reads CASSLLGTASNYGYTF. DNA for the CDR3: TGTGCCAGCAGTTTATTGGGGACAGCCTCTAACTATGGCTACACCTTC.

This clonotype appeared once. This rearrangement joins TRBV6-5 to TRBJ2-6; D possibly corresponds to TRBD1 (5 bases). This CDR3 has 16 residues. Germline CDR1 and CDR2: MNHEY and SVGAGI. Trimming pared 6 bases from V and 4 bases from J, leaving 16 bases between. CDR3 amino acids: CASRGRASSGANVLTF. CDR3 sequence (DNA): TGTGCCAGCAGGGGCAGGGCGAGCTCAGGGGCCAACGTCCTGACTTTC.

This clonotype was counted many times. This chain connects TRBV7-9 to TRBJ2-1; 7 nucleotides match TRBD2. The trim removed 0 bases at V and 6 bases at J, leaving 2 bases unmatched. The CDR3 length is 14 residues. Germline-derived CDR1 and CDR2 are SEHNR and FQNEAQ (reference sequence). As DNA, the CDR3 is TGTGCCAGCAGCTTAGCGGGAGGGCTCAATGAGCAGTTCTTC. Encoded protein: CASSLAGGLNEQFF. The full variable domain, in which reference TRBV7-9 and TRBJ2-1 provide the parts outside the CDR3, is DTGVSQNPRHKITKRGQNVTFRCDPISEHNRLYWYRQTLGQGPEFLTYFQNEAQLEKSRLLSDRFSAERPKGSFSTLEIQRTEQGDSAMYLCASSLAGGLNEQFFGPGTRLTVL.

This clonotype was seen at least ten times. This may come from a read error, since a much larger clone is one base off. This chain joins TRBV29-1 and TRBJ2-7; D uncertain. CDR1 and CDR2 (germline): SQVTM, ANQGSEA. The CDR3 is 12 residues long. V was cut by 4 bases and J by 3 bases, with 10 bases left in between. The CDR3, as DNA: TGCAGCGTTGGGCAAGGATGCTACGAGCAGTACTTC. As protein: CSVGQGCYEQYF.

The gene calls are TRBV4-1 and TRBJ1-2; D unclear. Trimming removed 1 base at V and 4 bases at J, with 16 bases between. Germline loops: CDR1 MGHRA, CDR2 YSYEKL. The CDR3 is 16 amino acids. Here the CDR3 reads CASSQGVGSVGYGYTF. Written as DNA, the CDR3 is TGCGCCAGCAGCCAAGGCGTCGGGAGTGTGGGCTATGGCTACACCTTC.

V usage is TRBV11-1 and J usage is TRBJ2-5; 7 bases line up with TRBD1. The germline V gene has CDR1 SGHAT and CDR2 FQDESV (reference sequence). The CDR3 loop spans 14 amino acids. The J segment lost 3 bases and the V segment lost 5 bases, leaving 6 bases of the junction unmatched. The CDR3 nucleotides read TGTGCCAGCAGCCGGGGACAGATCGAAGAGACCCAGTACTTC. Protein sequence: CASSRGQIEETQYF.

This clonotype was detected a few times. The J gene is TRBJ1-2, the V gene TRBV5-1; D gene ambiguous. This CDR3 has 20 residues. Trimming took 0 bases from V and 2 from J, leaving 26 bases between them. The germline V gene has CDR1 SGHRS and CDR2 YFSETQ. The CDR3 loop reads CASSLGPSWQEDPRNYGYTF. CDR3 sequence (DNA): TGCGCCAGCAGCTTGGGCCCAAGTTGGCAGGAAGATCCGAGGAACTATGGCTACACCTTC.

The chain recombines TRBV10-3 with TRBJ1-1, with a tentative D call TRBD1 (6 bases). This CDR3 has 13 amino acids. The ends were cut back, 6 bases at V and 2 bases at J, with 10 bases in the middle. Germline CDR1 is ENHRY and CDR2 is SYGVKD. This CDR3 reads CAISRTENTEAFF. For the CDR3, the DNA is TGTGCCATCAGCCGGACAGAAAACACTGAAGCTTTCTTT.

On this clonotype itself: A read error may be the cause here, since a much bigger clone is one base away. No conserved phenylalanine or tryptophan is present at the end of the CDR3, so a read error is the likely explanation. J is TRBJ2-7 and V is TRBV5-1; 7 bases are shared with TRBD1. The ends lost 4 bases at V and 3 bases at J; junction bases unmatched: 13. The CDR3 length is 16 residues. The germline gives CDR1 SGHRS, CDR2 YFSETQ. CDR3: CASSPAGHRGNYEQYC. The CDR3 DNA follows: TGCGCCAGCAGCCCCGCTGGCCACAGGGGTAACTACGAGCAGTACTGC.

This clonotype was counted a single time. The chain joins TRBV4-1 to TRBJ2-4; a weak D match, TRBD1 (6 bases). Gene TRBJ2-5 matches the end of the DNA better, so the J call may be wrong. This CDR3 region has 15 residues. Per germline, CDR1 MGHRA and CDR2 YSYEKL. The CDR3 region has the DNA TGCGCCAGCAGACAAAGAAACAGGGAAGGGGAGACCCAGTACTTC. It yields the protein CASRQRNREGETQYF.